This is a list of T cell receptor beta chains from one sample in a study of T cell responses to AZD1222 COVID-19 vaccine. Profiling relied on immunoSEQ multiplex PCR, and the TCRdb table lists in-frame clones only, not all of them. The data contain approximately 100,000 clones, about 88% of them seen just once; the ten biggest clones take up roughly 18%. The specimen comprised peripheral blood, sampled on day 0 of AZD1222 vaccination. The receptors originated from an adult in good health. Each CDR3 is given with its conserved first and last residue. A D gene is named only where the DNA matches it firmly. A row's size may be missing; if present it is once, few, many or a size class.

d_gene: TRBD1
abundance: -
v_gene: TRBV27
j_gene: TRBJ2-7
CDR3nt: TGTGCCAGCAGCACAGGGACAGGGGGCTACGAGCAGTACTTC
CDR3aa: CASSTGTGGYEQYF

d_gene: TRBD1
abundance: -
v_gene: TRBV5-1
j_gene: TRBJ2-1
CDR3nt: TGCGCCAGCAGCTTGGGGGGGACAGTGTTCTTC
CDR3aa: CASSLGGTVFF

d_gene: -
abundance: -
v_gene: TRBV19
j_gene: TRBJ1-1
CDR3nt: TGTGCCAGTAGTCAGGGCCTGAACACTGAAGCTTTCTTT
CDR3aa: CASSQGLNTEAFF

d_gene: -
abundance: -
v_gene: TRBV5-1
j_gene: TRBJ1-3
CDR3nt: TGCGCCAGCAGCTTGGCGGCAGGGAGCTCTGGAAACACCATATATTTT
CDR3aa: CASSLAAGSSGNTIYF

d_gene: -
abundance: -
v_gene: TRBV19
j_gene: TRBJ1-3
CDR3nt: TGTGCCAGTAGTGAATTGTGGGGGGCCTCTGGAAACACCATATATTTT
CDR3aa: CASSELWGASGNTIYF

d_gene: -
abundance: -
v_gene: TRBV10-3
j_gene: TRBJ1-2
CDR3nt: TGTGCCATCAGTGAGGTGAGGGATTCCTATGGCTACACCTTC
CDR3aa: CAISEVRDSYGYTF

d_gene: TRBD1
abundance: few
v_gene: TRBV4-1
j_gene: TRBJ1-5
CDR3nt: TGCGCCAGCAGCCAAGATGACAGGGGGGGCAATCAGCCCCAGCATTTT
CDR3aa: CASSQDDRGGNQPQHF

d_gene: -
abundance: -
v_gene: TRBV19
j_gene: TRBJ2-3
CDR3nt: TGTGCCAGTGCCACCGGGACTACGCAGTATTTT
CDR3aa: CASATGTTQYF

d_gene: -
abundance: -
v_gene: TRBV5-1
j_gene: TRBJ1-4
CDR3nt: TGCGCCAGCAGCTTGGCGATGGGGATAACTAATGAAAAACTGTTTTTT
CDR3aa: CASSLAMGITNEKLFF

d_gene: TRBD1
abundance: -
v_gene: TRBV2
j_gene: TRBJ1-4
CDR3nt: TGTGCCAGCAGTGAAGCCGGGACAGGGGTCGAAAAACTGTTTTTT
CDR3aa: CASSEAGTGVEKLFF

d_gene: -
abundance: few
v_gene: TRBV5-1
j_gene: TRBJ2-5
CDR3nt: TGCGCCAGCAGCTTGGACGTTTTGGGCCCAGAGACCCAGTACTTC
CDR3aa: CASSLDVLGPETQYF

d_gene: -
abundance: -
v_gene: TRBV9
j_gene: TRBJ2-3
CDR3nt: TGTGCCAGCAGCGTAGGGGAAGGGAATAAGGGTACGCAGTATTTT
CDR3aa: CASSVGEGNKGTQYF

d_gene: TRBD2
abundance: -
v_gene: TRBV7-3
j_gene: TRBJ2-2
CDR3nt: TGTGCCAGCAGCCCAAGCGGGGGGCGGACCGGGGAGCTGTTTTTT
CDR3aa: CASSPSGGRTGELFF

d_gene: TRBD2
abundance: few
v_gene: TRBV27
j_gene: TRBJ2-2
CDR3nt: TGTGCCAGCAGTTTCTGGCGGGGGGACGACACCGGGGAGCTGTTTTTT
CDR3aa: CASSFWRGDDTGELFF

d_gene: TRBD1
abundance: -
v_gene: TRBV10-3
j_gene: TRBJ1-1
CDR3nt: TGTGCCATCAGTGAGTCTGGTCAGGGGGGCACTGAAGCTTTCTTT
CDR3aa: CAISESGQGGTEAFF

d_gene: -
abundance: -
v_gene: TRBV5-6
j_gene: TRBJ2-3
CDR3nt: TGTGCCAGCAGTCCGGGCCCGGGGACAGATACGCAGTATTTT
CDR3aa: CASSPGPGTDTQYF

d_gene: -
abundance: -
v_gene: TRBV7-9
j_gene: TRBJ1-1
CDR3nt: TGTGCCAGCAGCTGGGGGGGCACTGAAGCTTTCTTT
CDR3aa: CASSWGGTEAFF

d_gene: TRBD2
abundance: -
v_gene: TRBV5-1
j_gene: TRBJ2-1
CDR3nt: TGCGCCAGCAGCTTGATGGCTAGCGGGAGTCACAATGAGCAGTTCTTC
CDR3aa: CASSLMASGSHNEQFF

d_gene: TRBD2
abundance: -
v_gene: TRBV7-9
j_gene: TRBJ2-2
CDR3nt: TGTGCCAGCAGCGTAAGCGGGAGTCAGAACACCGGGGAGCTGTTTTTT
CDR3aa: CASSVSGSQNTGELFF

d_gene: -
abundance: -
v_gene: TRBV9
j_gene: TRBJ1-2
CDR3nt: TGTGCCAGCAGCGTAGAATTTAGCGGTGGCTACACCTTC
CDR3aa: CASSVEFSGGYTF

d_gene: -
abundance: few
v_gene: TRBV6-1
j_gene: TRBJ1-1
CDR3nt: TGTGCCAGCAGTGAAGGAAGGGGGGTCTTGGACACTGAAGCTTTCTTT
CDR3aa: CASSEGRGVLDTEAFF

d_gene: -
abundance: -
v_gene: TRBV4-2
j_gene: TRBJ1-2
CDR3nt: TGTGCCAGCAGCCAGGGGTCCGGCTACACCTTC
CDR3aa: CASSQGSGYTF

d_gene: -
abundance: -
v_gene: TRBV5-1
j_gene: TRBJ2-2
CDR3nt: TGCGCCAGCAGCTTGTACACCTCGAACACCGGGGAGCTGTTTTTT
CDR3aa: CASSLYTSNTGELFF

d_gene: -
abundance: -
v_gene: TRBV19
j_gene: TRBJ1-3
CDR3nt: TGTGCCAGTAGAAGACAGATCGGAAACACCATATATTTT
CDR3aa: CASRRQIGNTIYF